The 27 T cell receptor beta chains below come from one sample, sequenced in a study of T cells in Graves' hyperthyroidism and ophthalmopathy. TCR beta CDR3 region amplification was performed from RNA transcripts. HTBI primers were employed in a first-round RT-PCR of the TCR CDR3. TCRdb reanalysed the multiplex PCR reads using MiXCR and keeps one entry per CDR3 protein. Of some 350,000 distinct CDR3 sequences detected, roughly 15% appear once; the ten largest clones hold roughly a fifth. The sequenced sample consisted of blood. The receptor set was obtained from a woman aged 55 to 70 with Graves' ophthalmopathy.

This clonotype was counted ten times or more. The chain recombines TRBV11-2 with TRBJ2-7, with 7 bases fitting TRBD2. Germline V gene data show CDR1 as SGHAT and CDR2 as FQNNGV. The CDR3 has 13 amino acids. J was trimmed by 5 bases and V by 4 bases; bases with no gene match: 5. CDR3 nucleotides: TGTGCCAGCAGCTGGGGGGGGGTTGACGAGCAGTACTTC. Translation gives CASSWGGVDEQYF.

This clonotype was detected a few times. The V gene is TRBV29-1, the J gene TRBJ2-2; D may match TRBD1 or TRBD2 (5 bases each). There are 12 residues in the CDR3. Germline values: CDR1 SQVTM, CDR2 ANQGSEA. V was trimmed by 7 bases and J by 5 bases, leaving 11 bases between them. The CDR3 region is CSGGAETGELFF. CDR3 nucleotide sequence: TGCAGCGGAGGGGCGGAGACCGGGGAGCTGTTTTTT.

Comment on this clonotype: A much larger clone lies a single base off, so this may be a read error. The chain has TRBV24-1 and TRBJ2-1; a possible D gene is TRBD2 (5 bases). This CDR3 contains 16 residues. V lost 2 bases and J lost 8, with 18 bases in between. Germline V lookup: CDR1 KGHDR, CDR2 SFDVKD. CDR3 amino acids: CATSDSPRTQDDEQFF. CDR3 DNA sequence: TGTGCCACCAGTGATTCCCCCCGGACTCAGGACGATGAGCAGTTCTTC.

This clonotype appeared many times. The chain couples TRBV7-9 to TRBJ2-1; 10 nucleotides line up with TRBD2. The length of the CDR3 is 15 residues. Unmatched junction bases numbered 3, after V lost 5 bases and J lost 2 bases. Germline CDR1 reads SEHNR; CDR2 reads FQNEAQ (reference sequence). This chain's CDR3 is CASSETSGTYNEQFF. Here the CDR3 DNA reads TGTGCCAGCAGCGAAACTAGCGGGACCTACAATGAGCAGTTCTTC. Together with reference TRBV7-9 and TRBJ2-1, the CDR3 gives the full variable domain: DTGVSQNPRHKITKRGQNVTFRCDPISEHNRLYWYRQTLGQGPEFLTYFQNEAQLEKSRLLSDRFSAERPKGSFSTLEIQRTEQGDSAMYLCASSETSGTYNEQFFGPGTRLTVL.

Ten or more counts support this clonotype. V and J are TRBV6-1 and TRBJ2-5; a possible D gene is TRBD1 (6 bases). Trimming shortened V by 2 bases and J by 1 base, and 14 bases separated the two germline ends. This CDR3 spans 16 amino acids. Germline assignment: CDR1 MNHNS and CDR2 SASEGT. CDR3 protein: CASSEIPQQGQETQYF. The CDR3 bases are TGTGCCAGCAGTGAAATTCCCCAACAGGGCCAAGAGACCCAGTACTTC.

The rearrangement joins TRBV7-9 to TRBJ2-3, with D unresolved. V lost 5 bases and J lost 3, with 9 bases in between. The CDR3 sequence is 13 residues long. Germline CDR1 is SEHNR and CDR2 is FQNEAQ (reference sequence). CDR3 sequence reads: CASSETTTDTQYF. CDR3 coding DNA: TGTGCCAGCAGCGAAACGACGACAGATACGCAGTATTTT.

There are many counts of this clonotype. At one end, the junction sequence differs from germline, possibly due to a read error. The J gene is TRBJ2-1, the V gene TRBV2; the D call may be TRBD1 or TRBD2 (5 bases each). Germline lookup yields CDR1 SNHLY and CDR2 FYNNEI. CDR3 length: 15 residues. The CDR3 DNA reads TGTGCCAGCCGTGAGGGCCAGGGCGGCTACAATGAGCAGTTCTTC. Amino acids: CASREGQGGYNEQFF.

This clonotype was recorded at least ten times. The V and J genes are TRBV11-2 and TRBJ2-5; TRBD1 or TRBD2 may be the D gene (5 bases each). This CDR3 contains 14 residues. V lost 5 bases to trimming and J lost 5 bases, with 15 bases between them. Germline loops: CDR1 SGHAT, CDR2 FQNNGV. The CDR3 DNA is TGTGCCAGCAGCACCGGGACGGGCAGTGAGACCCAGTACTTC. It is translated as CASSTGTGSETQYF.

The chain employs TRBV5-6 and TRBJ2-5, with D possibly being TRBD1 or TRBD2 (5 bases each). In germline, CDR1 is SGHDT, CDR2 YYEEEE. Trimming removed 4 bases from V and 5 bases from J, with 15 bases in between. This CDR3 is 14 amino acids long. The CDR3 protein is CASSPGPGTETQYF. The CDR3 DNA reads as TGTGCCAGCAGCCCCGGACCAGGGACGGAGACCCAGTACTTC.

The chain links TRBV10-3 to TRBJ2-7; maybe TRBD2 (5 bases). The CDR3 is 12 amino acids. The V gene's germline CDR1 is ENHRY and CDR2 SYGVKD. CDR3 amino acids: CAVGEAIYEQYF. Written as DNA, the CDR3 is TGTGCGGTGGGAGAGGCTATTTACGAGCAGTACTTC.

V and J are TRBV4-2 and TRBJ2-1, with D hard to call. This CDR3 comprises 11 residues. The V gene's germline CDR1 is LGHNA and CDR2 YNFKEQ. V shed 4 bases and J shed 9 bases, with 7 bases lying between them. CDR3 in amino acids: CASSRVGEQFF. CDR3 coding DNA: TGTGCCAGCAGCCGGGTCGGTGAGCAGTTCTTC.

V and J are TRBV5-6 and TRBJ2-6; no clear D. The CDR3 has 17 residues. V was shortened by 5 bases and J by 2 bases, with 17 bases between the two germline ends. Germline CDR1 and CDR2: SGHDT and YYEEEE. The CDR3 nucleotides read TGTGCCAGCAGTCACCGCCCAAGTGATCCTGGGGCCAACGTCCTGACTTTC. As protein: CASSHRPSDPGANVLTF.

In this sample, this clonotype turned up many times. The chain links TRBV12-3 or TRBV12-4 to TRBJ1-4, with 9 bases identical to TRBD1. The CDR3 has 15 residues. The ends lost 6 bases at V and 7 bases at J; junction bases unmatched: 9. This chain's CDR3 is CASSRDREIGEKLFF. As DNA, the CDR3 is TGTGCCAGCAGCCGGGACAGGGAGATCGGTGAAAAACTGTTTTTT.

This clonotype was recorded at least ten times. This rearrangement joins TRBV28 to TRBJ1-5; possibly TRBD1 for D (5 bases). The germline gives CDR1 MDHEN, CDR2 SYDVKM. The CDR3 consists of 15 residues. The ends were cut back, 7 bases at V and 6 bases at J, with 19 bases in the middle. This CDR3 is CASNNFGTSGQPQHF. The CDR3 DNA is TGTGCCAGCAACAACTTTGGGACGTCGGGTCAGCCCCAGCATTTT.

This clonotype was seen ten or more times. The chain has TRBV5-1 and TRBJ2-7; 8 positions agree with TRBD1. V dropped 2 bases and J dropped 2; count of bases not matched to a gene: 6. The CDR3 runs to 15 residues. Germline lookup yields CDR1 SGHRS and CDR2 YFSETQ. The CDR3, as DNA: TGCGCCAGCAGCTTCGGGACAGGTTTCACCTACGAGCAGTACTTC. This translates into CASSFGTGFTYEQYF. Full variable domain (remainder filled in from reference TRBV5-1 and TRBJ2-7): KAGVTQTPRYLIKTRGQQVTLSCSPISGHRSVSWYQQTPGQGLQFLFEYFSETQRNKGNFPGRFSGRQFSNSRSEMNVSTLELGDSALYLCASSFGTGFTYEQYFGPGTRLTVT.

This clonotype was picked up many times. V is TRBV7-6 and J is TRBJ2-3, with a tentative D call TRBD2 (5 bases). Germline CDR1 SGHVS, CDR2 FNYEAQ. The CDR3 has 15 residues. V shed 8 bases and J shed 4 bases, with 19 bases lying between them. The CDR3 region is CASSKAGVLPDTQYF. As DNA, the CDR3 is TGTGCCAGCTCGAAGGCGGGCGTCTTACCAGATACGCAGTATTTT.

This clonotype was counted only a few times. In nucleotides, the CDR3 is TGTGCCAGCGTAAAGGACGGGGCGGGCACCGGGGAGCTGTTTTTT. Its protein is CASVKDGAGTGELFF. This chain connects TRBV7-6 to TRBJ2-2; D tentatively reads TRBD1 or TRBD2 (5 bases each). The germline V and J ends were trimmed by 8 bases and 4 bases, with 17 bases remaining between them. The CDR3 is 15 amino acids. Germline CDR1 and CDR2: SGHVS and FNYEAQ.

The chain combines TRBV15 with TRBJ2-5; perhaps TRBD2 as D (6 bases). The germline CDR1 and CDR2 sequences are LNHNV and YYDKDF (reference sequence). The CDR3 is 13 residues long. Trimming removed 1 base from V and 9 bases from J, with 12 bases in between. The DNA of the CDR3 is TGTGCCACCAGCAGAGGTCCCACGGGGGCCCAGTACTTC. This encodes CATSRGPTGAQYF.

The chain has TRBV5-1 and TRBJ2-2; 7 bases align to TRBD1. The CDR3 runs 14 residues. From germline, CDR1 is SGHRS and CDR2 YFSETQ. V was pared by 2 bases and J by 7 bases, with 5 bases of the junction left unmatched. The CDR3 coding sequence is TGCGCCAGCAGCTTAGAGGGGGCTAACGGGGAGCTGTTTTTT. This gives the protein CASSLEGANGELFF.

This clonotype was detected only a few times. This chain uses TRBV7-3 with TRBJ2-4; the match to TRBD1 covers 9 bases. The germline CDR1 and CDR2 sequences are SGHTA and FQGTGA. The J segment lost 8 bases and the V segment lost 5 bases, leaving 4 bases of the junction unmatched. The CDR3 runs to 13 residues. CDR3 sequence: CASSPTGGHIQYF. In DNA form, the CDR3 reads TGTGCCAGCAGCCCGACAGGGGGGCACATTCAGTACTTC.

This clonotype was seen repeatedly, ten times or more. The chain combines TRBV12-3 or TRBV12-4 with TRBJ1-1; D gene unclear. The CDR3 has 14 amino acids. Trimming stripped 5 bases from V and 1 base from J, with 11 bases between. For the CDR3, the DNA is TGTGCCAGCAGTCCCCGGACGGGGAACACTGAAGCTTTCTTT. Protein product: CASSPRTGNTEAFF.

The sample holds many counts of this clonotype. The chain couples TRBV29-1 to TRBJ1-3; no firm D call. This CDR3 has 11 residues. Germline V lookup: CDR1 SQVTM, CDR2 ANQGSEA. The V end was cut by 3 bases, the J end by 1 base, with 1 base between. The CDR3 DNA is TGCAGCGTTGATTCTGGAAACACCATATATTTT. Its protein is CSVDSGNTIYF.

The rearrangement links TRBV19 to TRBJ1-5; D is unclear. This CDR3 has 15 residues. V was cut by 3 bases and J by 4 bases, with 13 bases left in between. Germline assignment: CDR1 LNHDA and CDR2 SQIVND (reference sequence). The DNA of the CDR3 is TGTGCCAGTAGTATGGCCCCTAGAGGTAATCAGCCCCAGCATTTT. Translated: CASSMAPRGNQPQHF.

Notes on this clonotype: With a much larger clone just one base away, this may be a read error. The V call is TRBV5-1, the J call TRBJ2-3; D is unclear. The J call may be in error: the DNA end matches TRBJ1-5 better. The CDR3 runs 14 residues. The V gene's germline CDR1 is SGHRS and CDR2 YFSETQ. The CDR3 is CASSLGTLTNTQHF. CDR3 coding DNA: TGTGCCAGCAGCTTAGGTACCCTCACGAATACGCAGCATTTT.

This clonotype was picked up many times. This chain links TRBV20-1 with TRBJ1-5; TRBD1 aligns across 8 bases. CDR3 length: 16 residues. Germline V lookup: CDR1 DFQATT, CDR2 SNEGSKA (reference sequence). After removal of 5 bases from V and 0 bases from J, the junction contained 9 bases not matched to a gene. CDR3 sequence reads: CSALSGTGSSNQPQHF. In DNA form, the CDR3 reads TGCAGTGCTCTCTCCGGGACAGGATCTAGCAATCAGCCCCAGCATTTT.

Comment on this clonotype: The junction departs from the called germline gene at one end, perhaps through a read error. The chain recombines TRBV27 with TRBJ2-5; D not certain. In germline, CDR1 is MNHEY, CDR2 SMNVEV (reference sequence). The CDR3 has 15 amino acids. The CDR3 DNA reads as TGTGCCAGCAGTTTAAACCGCTTGCCCCAAGAGACCCGGTACTTC. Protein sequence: CASSLNRLPQETRYF.

In DNA form, the CDR3 reads TGCGCCAGCAGCCGAGAACAGGGGGCGGGCTATGGCTACACCTTC. Translated: CASSREQGAGYGYTF. V gene TRBV5-1 combines with J gene TRBJ1-2; the match to TRBD1 covers 9 bases. Germline V gene sequence: CDR1 SGHRS, CDR2 YFSETQ. This CDR3 region has 15 residues. The V and J ends lost 4 bases and 4 bases, in that order; junction bases with no gene match: 8.